The present TCR beta chain was sequenced within a study of T-cell reconstitution after alpha-beta-depleted transplantation in children. V lost 5 bases and J 5 bases, leaving 21 bases between the germline ends. The germline V gene encodes CDR1 MDHEN and CDR2 SYDVKM. This CDR3 spans 16 amino acids. This clonotype was counted at least ten times. Molecular barcoding with unique molecular identifiers was used for the TCRbeta library. TCRdb recomputed calls from the PCR reads with MiXCR, one row per CDR3 protein. The repertoire holds just over 350,000 distinct CDR3 sequences, with about an eighth as singletons.

This sequence originates from a human donor who donated a stem cell graft to a child with Fanconi anemia. The J gene is TRBJ2-5, the V gene TRBV28, with D perhaps TRBD1 (5 bases). This specimen was PBMCs, taken from the stem cell graft. The CDR3 nucleotides read TGTGCCAGCAGTGCCCCTACCAGGGTTCATGGGGAGACCCAGTACTTC. Protein sequence: CASSAPTRVHGETQYF.